The rows below give T cell receptor beta chains drawn from one sample of a study of blood T cells in healthy people across ages. TCRdb redid the calling of the 5' RACE reads with MiXCR, one entry per CDR3 protein. Of about 1 million distinct CDR3 sequences in the sample, under 30% were seen once. This sample also appeared in a second study, on T cells of mothers and their children.

Sequencing used blood. These receptors all stem from a girl aged 2 to 9 in good health. Each CDR3 is given without its conserved first and last residue. Each record gives: D gene, J gene, V gene, clone size, CDR3 protein. A D gene is named only where the DNA matches it firmly. Size is stated for part of the rows, as once, few or many counts, or as a class when the clone is expanded.

. TRBJ2-3 TRBV6-6 . ASSSNRDASTDTQY
TRBD1 TRBJ2-7 TRBV28 . ASSYPQGAEEQY
TRBD2 . TRBV7-3 . ASKAAGEGGEQY
. TRBJ2-7 TRBV28 . ASSFLGLDEQY
. TRBJ2-3 TRBV29-1 . SVGTEVRPDTQY
. . TRBV10-3 few AISESGLDAYEQY
TRBD1 TRBJ2-5 TRBV12-3/TRBV12-4 few ASSPHRGNQETQY
. TRBJ2-4 TRBV28 few AIRAGRRANIQY
. TRBJ1-4 TRBV6-1 . ASSEGLSTNEKLF
. TRBJ1-5 TRBV12-3/TRBV12-4 . ASSTSISNQPQH
TRBD1 TRBJ2-5 TRBV12-3/TRBV12-4 few ASSAGTGRQETQY
TRBD1 TRBJ2-3 TRBV28 few ASSYSGQGTDTQY
. TRBJ1-2 TRBV6-5 few ANSPDTWNYGYT
. TRBJ2-5 TRBV7-2 . ASSLGRLGQY
TRBD1 TRBJ2-7 TRBV20-1 . SARDDRDSYEQY
TRBD1 TRBJ1-2 TRBV4-3 few ASSQDRMAGQIYGYT
. TRBJ1-4 TRBV15 few ATSLRGSSNEKLF
TRBD1 . TRBV3-1 once ASTQQGGAAETQY
. TRBJ1-2 TRBV28 . ASSLLTGGGYT